Each of the 20 T cell receptor beta chains below was sequenced from the same sample in a study of T cell clonality in common variable immunodeficiency. TCRdb's copy holds only in-frame clones and misses some; the assay was immunoSEQ multiplex PCR. This sample has roughly 34,000 clones and no singletons, with around 3.1% in the ten largest. What was sequenced was peripheral blood mononuclear cells. These receptor sequences come from a person between 18 and 70 years old in good health.

This clone was recorded many times. The read ends 3 residues shy of where the CDR3 ends; the end is completed using the germline J gene. The chain uses TRBV20-1 and TRBJ1-4, with a weak D call TRBD1 (6 bases). Trimming cost V 0 bases and J 7 bases, with 15 bases left between them. Germline V gives CDR1 DFQATT, CDR2 SNEGSKA (reference sequence). The CDR3 extends over 15 amino acids. The CDR3 loop reads CSARETGQKGEKLFF. The covered CDR3 bases are TGCAGTGCTAGAGAGACAGGCCAAAAAGGTGAAAAA.

This clone turned up a few times. The observed sequence ends 3 residues before the CDR3 terminus, with the missing tail filled in from the germline J gene. The V and J genes are TRBV30 and TRBJ1-2; D remains unclear. The CDR3 consists of 13 residues. V was shortened by 0 bases and J by 4 bases, with 9 bases between the two germline ends. Germline CDR1 GTSNPN, CDR2 SVGIG (reference sequence). The CDR3 loop is CAWSVRGGYGYTF. The sequenced CDR3 bases are TGTGCCTGGAGTGTACGAGGTGGCTATGGC.

At least ten counts were recorded for this clone. The missing CDR3 end, 3 residues past where the read stops, is filled in from the germline J gene. The V gene is TRBV6-1, the J gene TRBJ1-2; D not certain. The V end was cut by 3 bases, the J end by 6 bases, with 17 bases between. CDR1 and CDR2 (germline): MNHNS, SASEGT. This CDR3 has 15 residues. The sequenced part of the CDR3 DNA is TGTGCCAGCAGTGAGAGGGCCGGGGAGTTCCATGGC. Its translation is CASSERAGEFHG. Given in full, the CDR3 is CASSERAGEFHGYTF.

The sample holds many counts of this clone. The missing CDR3 end, 3 residues past where the read stops, is filled in from the germline J gene. The chain uses TRBV12-3 or TRBV12-4 and TRBJ1-5; no firm D call. Trimming cost V 6 bases and J 7 bases, with 10 bases left between them. This CDR3 region has 12 residues. Here the CDR3 reads CASRSESQPQHF. The CDR3 DNA, read in part, is TGTGCCAGCAGGAGCGAATCCCAGCCC.

As to this clone: Read sequence stops 3 residues before the CDR3 end, and the germline J gene provides the missing end. The chain has TRBV18 and TRBJ1-1, with 12 bases aligning to TRBD1. Germline V gives CDR1 KGHSH, CDR2 LQKENI. V shed 4 bases and J 4 bases; nucleotides not matched to a gene: 7. The CDR3 covers 16 residues. CDR3 region: CASSRPGQGASTEAFF. Partial CDR3 DNA: TGTGCCAGCTCACGGCCGGGACAGGGGGCGAGCACTGAA.

This clone was detected ten times or more. The read finishes 3 residues shy of the CDR3 end, and the germline J gene is used to complete it. V is TRBV20-1 and J is TRBJ1-2; 7 bases match TRBD1. With V trimmed by 6 bases and J by 4 bases, 14 bases remained unmatched. Germline V gene sequence: CDR1 DFQATT, CDR2 SNEGSKA (reference sequence). This CDR3 contains 15 residues. CDR3 sequence reads: CSATGAGTAFYGYTF. CDR3 DNA (partial): TGCAGTGCAACCGGGGCCGGGACAGCATTCTATGGC.

In its sample, this clone was seen many times. The read falls 3 residues short of the CDR3 end, and the missing part is taken from the germline J gene. V is TRBV20-1 and J is TRBJ2-1; 9 bases match TRBD2. The CDR3 spans 13 residues. The germline CDR1 and CDR2 sequences are DFQATT and SNEGSKA (reference sequence). V was pared by 8 bases and J by 4 bases, with 6 bases of the junction left unmatched. The CDR3 protein is CSPRTSVYNEQFF. CDR3 bases read: TGCAGTCCCAGGACTAGCGTATACAATGAG.

There are many counts of this clone. The DNA ends 3 residues before the CDR3 does, and the rest of the CDR3 is filled in from the germline J gene. The chain links TRBV7-9 to TRBJ1-6; D unresolved. V was shortened by 3 bases and J by 6 bases, with 12 bases between the two germline ends. This CDR3 spans 15 amino acids. Germline CDR1 reads SEHNR; CDR2 reads FQNEAQ (reference sequence). The part of the CDR3 DNA that was read is TGTGCCAGCAGCTTGTCAAAAGGTGGTAATTCACCC. Translation gives CASSLSKGGNSP. The CDR3 as a whole reads CASSLSKGGNSPLHF.

This clone occurred many times. The observed sequence ends 3 residues before the CDR3 terminus, with the missing tail filled in from the germline J gene. The chain employs TRBV19 and TRBJ1-5; D unresolved. Trimming took 3 bases from V and 7 from J, leaving 16 bases between them. The CDR3 loop spans 15 amino acids. The V gene's germline CDR1 is LNHDA and CDR2 SQIVND (reference sequence). The CDR3 loop is CASSIIYQRAQPQHF. Incomplete CDR3 DNA: TGTGCCAGTAGTATTATATACCAGAGGGCCCAGCCC.

This clone was recorded a few times. The CDR3 end falls 3 residues outside the read, so it is completed with the germline J gene. The chain is built from TRBV11-2 and TRBJ2-7; TRBD2 is a possible D gene (7 bases). V lost 5 bases and J lost 3, with 17 bases in between. CDR3 size: 15 residues. The germline V gene encodes CDR1 SGHAT and CDR2 FQNNGV. Partial CDR3 DNA: TGTGCCAGCAGCCCCTCGGGGGGCGCAGGCTACGAG. This translates into CASSPSGGAGYE. The complete CDR3 sequence is CASSPSGGAGYEQYF.

This clone was seen many times. The read finishes 3 residues shy of the CDR3 end, and the germline J gene is used to complete it. The V call is TRBV7-9, the J call TRBJ2-5, with D hard to call. Germline lookup yields CDR1 SEHNR and CDR2 FQNEAQ (reference sequence). CDR3 size: 12 residues. The V and J ends lost 0 bases and 4 bases respectively, with 3 bases between them. CDR3 protein: CASSLAGETQYF. The DNA read from the CDR3 is TGTGCCAGCAGCTTAGCAGGAGAGACC.

This clone was seen many times. Read data end 3 residues before the CDR3 end; the end is taken from the germline J gene. This rearrangement joins TRBV19 to TRBJ1-2; possibly TRBD1 for D (5 bases). CDR1 and CDR2 (germline): LNHDA, SQIVND (reference sequence). This CDR3 is 11 amino acids long. The covered CDR3 bases are TGTGCCATTACGTTGGCAGGGAAC. The encoded protein is CAITLAGN. The whole CDR3 protein reads CAITLAGNYTF.

This clone was counted at least ten times. The observed sequence ends 3 residues before the CDR3 terminus, with the missing tail filled in from the germline J gene. The chain recombines TRBV7-2 with TRBJ2-3, with a tentative D call TRBD1 (5 bases). CDR1 is SGHTA, CDR2 FQGNSA, per germline. The CDR3 runs to 15 residues. The ends were cut back, 6 bases at V and 2 bases at J, with 15 bases in the middle. CDR3 region: CASSDRQHYTDTQYF. CDR3 DNA, as far as it was read: TGTGCCAGCAGTGACAGACAACATTACACAGATACG.

This clone was seen ten or more times. With the read ending 3 residues before the CDR3 end, the germline J gene is used to fill in that end. The chain is built from TRBV19 and TRBJ2-1; 9 bases fit TRBD1. Germline V gene data show CDR1 as LNHDA and CDR2 as SQIVND (reference sequence). Germline trimming cut 5 bases from V and 6 bases from J; bases unmatched to any gene: 8. The CDR3 consists of 15 residues. The CDR3: CASSPRGQGVNEQFF. The sequenced part of the CDR3 DNA is TGTGCCAGTAGTCCCAGGGGACAGGGCGTCAATGAG.

This clone was seen at least ten times. The read terminates 3 residues before the CDR3 end, so the remaining end is supplied by the germline J gene. The rearrangement joins TRBV2 to TRBJ1-2, with 7 bases aligning to TRBD1. Germline CDR1 SNHLY, CDR2 FYNNEI. This CDR3 contains 12 residues. Trimming at V came to 6 bases and at J to 4 bases, leaving 2 bases not matched to a gene. The CDR3 sequence: CASRQGSYGYTF. CDR3 DNA (partial): TGTGCCAGCAGACAGGGGTCCTATGGC.

This clone was seen repeatedly, ten times or more. The read terminates 3 residues before the CDR3 end, so the remaining end is supplied by the germline J gene. The chain joins TRBV2 to TRBJ1-6, with D possibly being TRBD1 (6 bases). Germline CDR1 and CDR2: SNHLY and FYNNEI. The CDR3 is made up of 13 amino acids. V dropped 6 bases and J dropped 7 bases, with 10 bases sitting between them. The sequenced CDR3 bases are TGTGCCAGCAGGCAGGGGCCCAATTCACCC. This gives the protein CASRQGPNSP. The whole CDR3 reads CASRQGPNSPLHF. The variable domain in full, with the rest retrieved from reference TRBV2 and TRBJ1-6, is EPEVTQTPSHQVTQMGQEVILRCVPISNHLYFYWYRQILGQKVEFLVSFYNNEISEKSEIFDDQFSVERPDGSNFTLKIRSTKLEDSAMYFCASRQGPNSPLHFGNGTRLTVT.

In this sample, this clone turned up many times. The read halts 3 residues ahead of the CDR3 end, with the missing end drawn from the germline J gene. This chain uses TRBV20-1 with TRBJ2-1, with D possibly being TRBD2 (6 bases). The V end lost 7 bases, the J end lost 5 bases, and 15 bases lay between the germline ends. Germline values: CDR1 DFQATT, CDR2 SNEGSKA (reference sequence). The CDR3 loop spans 13 amino acids. Here the CDR3 reads CSGLAGRDNEQFF. CDR3 DNA (partial): TGCAGTGGTCTGGCGGGAAGAGACAATGAG.

This clone was seen repeatedly, ten times or more. The DNA read from the CDR3 is TGTGCCGAAGAGCAGGCCCTAGGGGACAATGAG. This sequence encodes CAEEQALGDNE. The CDR3, in full, reads CAEEQALGDNEQFF. The V call is TRBV7-2, the J call TRBJ2-1; D possibly corresponds to TRBD1 (5 bases). From the germline J gene comes the end of the CDR3, since the read stops 3 residues before it. Germline V gene data show CDR1 as SGHTA and CDR2 as FQGNSA. This CDR3 has 14 residues. Deletions cut 11 bases from V and 5 bases from J, with 19 bases between.

This clone was seen at least ten times. The CDR3 loop reads CASSQGQGVGQETQYF. CDR3 bases read: TGTGCCAGCAGCCAGGGACAGGGGGTAGGACAAGAGACC. The chain employs TRBV12-3 or TRBV12-4 and TRBJ2-5, with 11 bases lining up with TRBD1. The read gets to within 3 residues of the CDR3 end, and the germline J gene fills in the rest. J lost 2 bases, V lost 6 bases, and 8 bases had no gene match. This CDR3 has 16 amino acids.

This clone was recorded many times. The CDR3 end is not reached by the read, which stops 3 residues before it; the germline J gene fills it in. The rearrangement uses TRBV4-1 and TRBJ2-7; 9 nucleotides align to TRBD1. The CDR3 is made up of 15 amino acids. Looked up from germline, CDR1 is MGHRA and CDR2 is YSYEKL. Germline trimming cut 1 base from V and 3 bases from J; bases unmatched to any gene: 4. The CDR3 reads CASSQVGTGRYEQYF. The sequenced part of the CDR3 DNA is TGCGCCAGCAGCCAAGTTGGGACAGGGCGCTACGAG.